Listed below are T cell receptor beta chains from one sample, sequenced in a study of T-cell reconstitution after alpha-beta-depleted transplantation in children. A single record per CDR3 protein comes from TCRdb applying MiXCR to the PCR reads. The table includes around 490,000 distinct CDR3 sequences, roughly 10% detected once. The sample in question was PBMCs, mostly from graft donor cells, obtained 180 days after TCRalphabeta/CD19-depleted stem cell transplant. These receptors were taken from a female patient aged 2 to 10 who had a stem cell transplant for aplastic anemia, so the T cells may come from the graft donor. Each CDR3 is given with its conserved first and last residue. D genes are given only for firm matches. Not every row has a clone size; where given, it reads once, few, many or a size class.

TRBV5-6,18,TRBJ2-5,TRBD2,.,CASSFRLAGGPLQETQYF,TGTGCCAGCAGCTTTCGACTAGCGGGAGGGCCACTCCAAGAGACCCAGTACTTC
TRBV3-1,14,TRBJ2-1,.,many,CASSQVGVSRGQFF,TGTGCCAGCAGCCAAGTCGGGGTGAGTCGAGGGCAGTTCTTC
TRBV11-2,18,TRBJ2-4,TRBD2,.,CASSPAPSGTLAKNSQYF,TGTGCCAGCAGTCCCGCCCCTAGCGGGACCCTAGCCAAAAACAGTCAGTACTTC
TRBV30,12,TRBJ2-7,.,.,CAWSVLRNEQYF,TGTGCCTGGAGTGTATTGAGGAATGAGCAGTACTTC
TRBV12-3/TRBV12-4,13,TRBJ1-2,.,.,CASSFPDSYGYTF,TGTGCCAGCAGTTTCCCCGACAGCTATGGCTACACCTTC
TRBV28,11,TRBJ2-7,.,.,CATGRAAEQYF,TGTGCCACCGGCCGGGCCGCCGAGCAGTACTTC
TRBV29-1,12,TRBJ2-7,TRBD1,.,CSVAAQGTQQYF,TGCAGCGTTGCTGCACAGGGGACGCAGCAGTACTTC
TRBV7-8,18,TRBJ2-6,.,.,CASSWTTRVFSGANVLTF,TGTGCCAGCAGCTGGACGACGAGGGTTTTCTCTGGGGCCAACGTCCTGACTTTC
TRBV5-1,15,TRBJ2-7,TRBD1,few,CASSFGQGPSYEQYF,TGCGCCAGCAGCTTCGGACAGGGCCCCTCCTACGAGCAGTACTTC
TRBV10-3,12,TRBJ2-3,.,many,CAISEAKSSQYF,TGTGCCATCAGTGAGGCTAAAAGTTCGCAGTATTTT
TRBV6-2/TRBV6-3,12,TRBJ2-2,.,few,CASSPRSGELFF,TGTGCCAGCAGCCCCAGGAGCGGGGAGCTGTTTTTT
TRBV6-5,16,TRBJ2-5,TRBD2,few,CASSYSSAGGKETQYF,TGTGCCAGCAGTTACTCATCTGCGGGGGGGAAAGAGACCCAGTACTTC
TRBV9,15,TRBJ2-1,.,many,CASSVVGEAHNEQFF,TGTGCCAGCAGCGTAGTGGGGGAGGCCCACAATGAGCAGTTCTTC
TRBV4-3,17,TRBJ1-4,.,.,CASSHYADSATNEKLFF,TGCGCCAGCAGCCATTATGCCGACAGTGCAACTAATGAAAAACTGTTTTTT
TRBV20-1,15,TRBJ1-2,TRBD1,.,CSARDRDREADGYTF,TGCAGTGCTAGAGACCGGGACAGGGAGGCGGATGGCTACACCTTC
TRBV6-1,12,TRBJ2-2,.,.,CASSYRGGELFF,TGTGCCAGCAGTTATAGAGGCGGGGAGCTGTTTTTT
TRBV19,15,TRBJ1-2,.,.,CASTTVGARNYGYTF,TGTGCCAGTACGACAGTCGGCGCCCGAAACTATGGCTACACCTTC
TRBV6-1,16,TRBJ2-1,.,few,CASSNIGAPSHNEQFF,TGTGCCAGCAGCAACATAGGGGCCCCTTCTCACAATGAGCAGTTCTTC
TRBV12-3/TRBV12-4,15,TRBJ2-1,TRBD2,few,CASSPQREFAHEQFF,TGTGCCAGCAGTCCACAGCGGGAGTTCGCCCATGAGCAGTTCTTC
TRBV6-2/TRBV6-3,15,TRBJ2-7,.,.,CASSYLIRGPYEQYF,TGTGCCAGCAGTTACTTGATTCGCGGGCCCTACGAGCAGTACTTC
TRBV5-1,15,TRBJ2-5,.,.,CASRLQEEVQETQYF,TGCGCCAGCAGACTCCAGGAGGAGGTACAAGAGACCCAGTACTTC
TRBV13,18,TRBJ2-6,.,many,CASSQINLVSSGANVLTF,TGTGCCAGCAGTCAGATTAACCTAGTTAGCTCTGGGGCCAACGTCCTGACTTTC
TRBV28,15,TRBJ2-2,.,.,CASSPGSANTGELFF,TGTGCCAGCAGCCCAGGGAGCGCTAACACCGGGGAGCTGTTTTTT
TRBV27,15,TRBJ2-2,.,.,CASSPAGPFTGELFF,TGTGCCAGCAGTCCCGCGGGACCCTTCACCGGGGAGCTGTTTTTT
TRBV6-2/TRBV6-3,14,TRBJ2-2,.,few,CASSISGGTGELFF,TGTGCCAGCAGCATAAGCGGTGGGACCGGGGAGCTGTTTTTT
TRBV4-3,17,TRBJ2-1,TRBD2,few,CASSQDGTSGSYNEQFF,TGCGCCAGCAGCCAAGACGGGACTAGCGGATCCTACAATGAGCAGTTCTTC
TRBV12-3/TRBV12-4,13,TRBJ1-2,TRBD1,few,CASSWGTGNGYTF,TGTGCCAGCAGTTGGGGGACAGGGAACGGCTACACCTTC
TRBV5-6,15,TRBJ1-3,.,.,CASSLNSGYGNTIYF,TGTGCCAGCAGCTTGAATTCGGGGTACGGAAACACCATATATTTT
TRBV20-1,16,TRBJ1-5,.,.,CSARSNTGYSNQPQHF,TGCAGTGCTAGATCAAATACCGGGTATAGCAATCAGCCCCAGCATTTT
TRBV20-1,13,TRBJ2-1,.,once,CSASSGAYNEQFF,TGCAGTGCTAGTTCGGGGGCTTACAATGAGCAGTTCTTC
TRBV27,16,TRBJ1-5,.,.,CASSLRAPYSNQPQHF,TGTGCCAGCAGTTTAAGGGCACCTTATAGCAATCAGCCCCAGCATTTT
TRBV7-2,13,TRBJ1-1,.,few,CASSLEVGGPAFF,TGTGCCAGCAGCTTAGAAGTGGGGGGACCAGCTTTCTTT
TRBV30,14,TRBJ2-1,.,once,CAWRGGAQSGRQFF,TGTGCCTGGAGAGGGGGAGCACAGTCGGGTCGGCAGTTCTTC
TRBV12-3/TRBV12-4,14,TRBJ2-7,TRBD2,many,CASTLAADGYEQYF,TGTGCCAGCACCCTAGCGGCAGATGGGTACGAGCAGTACTTC
TRBV28,16,TRBJ1-6,.,many,CASSFPRGVDNSPLHF,TGTGCCAGCAGTTTCCCTCGTGGGGTGGATAATTCACCCCTCCACTTT
TRBV15,14,TRBJ2-7,.,.,CATSRDGNGREEYF,TGTGCCACCAGCAGAGACGGTAACGGGCGTGAGGAGTACTTC
TRBV4-3,15,TRBJ1-1,.,.,CASSQDKGRGTEAFF,TGCGCCAGCAGCCAAGATAAGGGGAGGGGCACTGAAGCTTTCTTT
TRBV6-2/TRBV6-3,12,TRBJ2-7,.,.,CASSSNPLEQYF,TGTGCCAGCTCATCGAACCCCCTCGAGCAGTACTTC
TRBV9,15,TRBJ1-1,.,few,CASSTLGQRNTEAFF,TGTGCCAGCAGCACCTTAGGACAGAGAAACACTGAAGCTTTCTTT
TRBV10-3,13,TRBJ2-5,.,many,CAISESKEETQYF,TGTGCCATCAGTGAGTCCAAGGAAGAGACCCAGTACTTC